Presented here are 17 T cell receptor beta chains from one specimen sequenced in a study of T cell responses to AZD1222 COVID-19 vaccine. Using immunoSEQ multiplex PCR, the repertoire was profiled, and TCRdb retains in-frame clones only, with some absent. This table holds 150,000 or so clones, roughly nine tenths found once. The specimen was peripheral blood, collected 28 days after the second AZD1222 dose. These receptor sequences come from an adult who received the AZD1222 COVID-19 vaccine.

This sequence joins TRBV5-1 and TRBJ1-3, with unresolved D. CDR3 length equals 13 residues. The germline V gene has CDR1 SGHRS and CDR2 YFSETQ. Trimming cost V 5 bases and J 0 bases, with 6 bases left between them. CDR3: CASRDFSGNTIYF. CDR3 bases: TGCGCCAGCAGGGACTTCTCTGGAAACACCATATATTTT.

The chain combines TRBV3-1 (or the pseudogene TRBV3-2) with TRBJ2-7, with 12 bases aligning to TRBD2. The CDR3 is 17 residues long. Per the germline V gene, CDR1 is LGHDT and CDR2 is YNNKEL (reference sequence). With 1 base clipped from V and 5 bases from J, the junction kept 9 bases outside the gene matches. CDR3 nucleotide sequence: TGTGCCAGCAGCCAAGGGCTAGCGGGAGGGCCGTCCCACGAGCAGTACTTC. Translated, it gives CASSQGLAGGPSHEQYF.

This clone was seen a single time. This sequence joins TRBV10-3 and TRBJ2-7; 11 positions agree with TRBD2. CDR3 length: 14 amino acids. The V segment lost 11 bases and the J segment 3 bases; nucleotides outside the gene matches: 9. CDR1 ENHRY and CDR2 SYGVKD come from the germline V gene. Here the CDR3 reads CAASRLAGNYEQYF. The CDR3 DNA reads TGTGCCGCTAGTCGACTAGCGGGGAACTACGAGCAGTACTTC.

In its sample, this clone was seen once. The same CDR3 arises from other DNA sequences in this sample as well. The chain links TRBV27 to TRBJ1-2, with D hard to call. Germline CDR1 and CDR2: MNHEY and SMNVEV (reference sequence). V was cut by 0 bases and J by 7 bases, with 12 bases left in between. This CDR3 is built from 14 residues. The CDR3 coding sequence is TGTGCCAGCAGTTTATCTGGACCAAGTTTTGGCTACACCTTC. It translates to CASSLSGPSFGYTF.

This clone has more than one count but fewer than ten. The chain joins TRBV6-5 to TRBJ2-1, with D possibly being TRBD1 or TRBD2 (5 bases each). Germline values: CDR1 MNHEY, CDR2 SVGAGI. The CDR3 length is 14 residues. Between the trimmed V and J ends, which lost 6 bases and 4 bases, there was a span of 13 bases. CDR3 loop: CASRPGTEYNEQFF. CDR3 coding DNA: TGTGCCAGCAGGCCCGGGACCGAGTACAATGAGCAGTTCTTC.

CDR3 DNA: TGTGCCAGCAGTTGGCAAACAGGACTAGCGGCCTCCTACGAGCAGTACTTC. This translates into CASSWQTGLAASYEQYF. The rearrangement joins TRBV6-2 or TRBV6-3 to TRBJ2-7, with 10 bases lining up with TRBD2. V dropped 4 bases and J dropped 0; count of bases not matched to a gene: 9. The CDR3 covers 17 residues. Germline V lookup: CDR1 MNHEY, CDR2 SVGEGT.

This rearrangement joins TRBV7-2 to TRBJ2-5; maybe TRBD2 (6 bases). CDR3 length: 14 amino acids. Per the germline V gene, CDR1 is SGHTA and CDR2 is FQGNSA. V was clipped by 2 bases and J by 9 bases, with 16 bases between them. In nucleotides, the CDR3 is TGTGCCAGCAGCTTAAAAGCGGGTGGTTCGGCCCAGTACTTC. Translation: CASSLKAGGSAQYF.

The rearrangement uses TRBV3-1 (or the pseudogene TRBV3-2) and TRBJ1-1; possible D gene TRBD1, 5 bases. The V end was cut by 5 bases, the J end by 5 bases, with 12 bases between. The CDR3 has 13 residues. Germline-derived CDR1 and CDR2 are LGHDT and YNNKEL (reference sequence). CDR3 coding DNA: TGTGCCAGCAGCTTCACCGGGGGGACTGAAGCTTTCTTT. This sequence encodes CASSFTGGTEAFF.

CDR3 sequence: CASSLTSGDETQYF. CDR3 in DNA: TGCGCCAGCAGCTTGACGTCAGGGGACGAGACCCAGTACTTC. The gene calls are TRBV5-1 and TRBJ2-5, with TRBD1 as a possible D gene (6 bases). Per germline, CDR1 SGHRS and CDR2 YFSETQ. The CDR3 contains 14 residues. V lost 1 base and J lost 5, with 12 bases in between.

The chain uses TRBV11-3 and TRBJ1-3; no firm D call. The germline V gene has CDR1 SGHNT and CDR2 YENEEA. Trimming removed 6 bases at V and 9 bases at J, with 15 bases between. CDR3 length: 13 residues. CDR3 amino acids: CASRQTRAGTIYF. DNA of the CDR3: TGTGCCAGCAGACAAACCCGGGCGGGCACCATATATTTT. The complete variable domain, with remaining parts taken from reference TRBV11-3 and TRBJ1-3, reads EAGVVQSPRYKIIEKKQPVAFWCNPISGHNTLYWYLQNLGQGPELLIRYENEEAVDDSQLPKDRFSAERLKGVDSTLKIQPAELGDSAVYLCASRQTRAGTIYFGEGSWLTVV.

There are a few counts of this clone. The chain carries TRBV24-1 and TRBJ2-1, with D possibly TRBD2 on 6 matching bases. V was cut by 4 bases and J by 9 bases, with 15 bases left in between. This CDR3 is 14 amino acids long. Germline V gene lookup returns CDR1 KGHDR and CDR2 SFDVKD. The CDR3 nucleotides are TGTGCCACCAGTGAGCCGACTAGTGCAGGTGAGCAGTTCTTC. Translation: CATSEPTSAGEQFF.

The genes are TRBV19 and TRBJ1-2; tentatively, D is TRBD1 (6 bases). The CDR3 is 15 residues long. Germline CDR1 and CDR2: LNHDA and SQIVND (reference sequence). V was trimmed by 7 bases and J by 8 bases, leaving 23 bases between them. As DNA, the CDR3 is TGTGCCAGTATGAAAATTGCGGTGACAGGCTACGGCTACACCTTC. Residues: CASMKIAVTGYGYTF. The complete variable domain, with remaining parts taken from reference TRBV19 and TRBJ1-2, reads DGGITQSPKYLFRKEGQNVTLSCEQNLNHDAMYWYRQDPGQGLRLIYYSQIVNDFQKGDIAEGYSVSREKKESFPLTVTSAQKNPTAFYLCASMKIAVTGYGYTFGSGTRLTVV.

J is TRBJ2-7 and V is TRBV12-3 or TRBV12-4, with 10 bases aligning to TRBD2. This CDR3 is built from 12 residues. The V and J ends lost 6 bases and 12 bases, in that order; junction bases with no gene match: 8. CDR3 amino acids: CASSTLAGLRYF. In nucleotides, the CDR3 is TGTGCCAGCAGCACACTAGCGGGGCTGCGGTACTTC.

The chain uses TRBV4-3 and TRBJ2-1; 9 bases map to TRBD2. The CDR3 runs to 16 residues. V gave up 2 bases and J gave up 4 bases; unmatched junction bases: 6. Germline CDR1 LGHNA, CDR2 YSLEER. CDR3 nucleotides: TGCGCCAGCAGCCAAACCGGGACTAGCCGATACAATGAGCAGTTCTTC. Its translation is CASSQTGTSRYNEQFF.

The CDR3 region has the DNA TGTGCCAGCAGCGTCACTCCAACAGGGAACTATGGCTACACCTTC. Protein product: CASSVTPTGNYGYTF. The gene calls are TRBV11-2 and TRBJ1-2, with a tentative D call TRBD1 (6 bases). Germline V gene sequence: CDR1 SGHAT, CDR2 FQNNGV. The CDR3 runs 15 residues. V lost 5 bases and J 2 bases, leaving 15 bases between the germline ends.

This clone was recorded only once. This sequence joins TRBV6-2 or TRBV6-3 and TRBJ1-1; TRBD1 matches at 8 bases. The ends lost 5 bases at V and 4 bases at J; junction bases unmatched: 6. Germline V CDR1 and CDR2: MNHEY, SVGEGT. The CDR3 runs to 14 residues. The chain's CDR3 is CASSLTTGGTEAFF. The CDR3 DNA reads as TGTGCCAGCAGTCTCACCACAGGGGGCACTGAAGCTTTCTTT.

This chain uses TRBV18 with TRBJ1-4, with 7 bases that match TRBD1. CDR3 length: 15 residues. Germline V lookup: CDR1 KGHSH, CDR2 LQKENI. Trimming took 3 bases from V and 7 from J; bases not matched to a gene: 8. CDR3 residues: CASSPTTGRGEKLFF. The CDR3 bases are TGTGCCAGCTCACCGACGACAGGGAGAGGTGAAAAACTGTTTTTT.